Shown below are 30 T cell receptor beta chains from a single sample sequenced in a study of blood T cell repertoires in COVID-19. Assay used: immunoSEQ multiplex PCR; TCRdb lists only in-frame clones, some missing. This table has tens of thousands of clones, 75% to 90% appearing once. Input material: peripheral blood. Receptors originate from a woman older than 75 with COVID-19, enrolled during active disease.

V and J are TRBV5-6 and TRBJ1-5; perhaps TRBD1 as D (6 bases). This CDR3 has 15 amino acids. The V gene lost 0 bases and the J gene lost 5 bases, with 12 bases spanning the gap. Looked up from germline, CDR1 is SGHDT and CDR2 is YYEEEE. CDR3 coding DNA: TGTGCCAGCAGCTTGGCAGGCAGGGGAGATCAGCCCCAGCATTTT. Protein product: CASSLAGRGDQPQHF.

This clone was seen a single time. The V gene is TRBV5-1, the J gene TRBJ2-5; D may be TRBD1 (5 bases). The CDR3 sequence is 16 residues long. Germline V gives CDR1 SGHRS, CDR2 YFSETQ. With 1 base removed from V and 4 bases from J, the gap between germline ends came to 17 bases. CDR3 DNA: TGCGCCAGCAGCTTGCAGGGTTTGGGGCGACGAGAGACCCAGTACTTC. It yields the protein CASSLQGLGRRETQYF.

This chain links TRBV6-4 with TRBJ2-1; weak D call: TRBD1 (5 bases). Looked up from germline, CDR1 is MRHNA and CDR2 is SNTAGT. Trimming removed 6 bases from V and 4 bases from J, with 13 bases in between. This CDR3 region has 14 residues. CDR3 amino acids: CASRKSGAYNEQFF. The CDR3 DNA is TGTGCCAGCAGAAAGAGTGGGGCATACAATGAGCAGTTCTTC.

The chain employs TRBV6-5 and TRBJ2-7, with D tentatively TRBD1 (6 bases). Looked up from germline, CDR1 is MNHEY and CDR2 is SVGAGI. V shed 2 bases and J shed 2 bases, with 13 bases lying between them. The CDR3 covers 15 residues. The CDR3 is CASSYRDRRPYEQYF. In DNA form, the CDR3 reads TGTGCCAGCAGTTACCGAGACAGGAGACCCTACGAGCAGTACTTC.

The V and J genes are TRBV6-5 and TRBJ2-3; 7 positions agree with TRBD2. Trimming at V came to 0 bases and at J to 0 bases, leaving 3 bases not matched to a gene. Germline CDR1 reads MNHEY; CDR2 reads SVGAGI. This CDR3 comprises 16 residues. The CDR3 is CASSYSTSLSTDTQYF. Here the CDR3 DNA reads TGTGCCAGCAGTTACTCGACTAGCCTAAGCACAGATACGCAGTATTTT.

This chain links TRBV12-3 or TRBV12-4 with TRBJ1-2, with D unresolved. The CDR3 totals 13 residues. Trimming cost V 3 bases and J 6 bases, with 11 bases left between them. CDR3 sequence: CASSFRGFDGYTF. The DNA for the CDR3 is TGTGCCAGCAGTTTTAGAGGTTTCGATGGCTACACCTTC.

The chain uses TRBV4-3 and TRBJ2-7; TRBD1 matches at 12 bases. There are 17 residues in the CDR3. J was trimmed by 1 base and V by 4 bases; bases with no gene match: 8. Per germline, CDR1 LGHNA and CDR2 YSLEER. The DNA of the CDR3 is TGCGCCAGCAGCCCCGGGACAGGGGGCTTTTTTTCCTACGAGCAGTACTTC. Amino acid sequence: CASSPGTGGFFSYEQYF.

The rearrangement joins TRBV27 to TRBJ2-7; tentative D call: TRBD1 (6 bases). Germline V gene sequence: CDR1 MNHEY, CDR2 SMNVEV (reference sequence). V was trimmed by 2 bases and J by 0 bases, leaving 8 bases between them. The CDR3 length is 14 residues. The chain's CDR3 is CASSLQGSSYEQYF. The CDR3 DNA reads as TGTGCCAGCAGTTTACAGGGGTCCTCCTACGAGCAGTACTTC.

The chain is built from TRBV5-4 and TRBJ2-3, with D tentatively TRBD2 (5 bases). Trimming removed 1 base at V and 4 bases at J, with 13 bases between. This CDR3 comprises 15 residues. CDR1 and CDR2 from the germline V gene are SGHNT and YYREEE (reference sequence). The CDR3 is CASSLLASFPDTQYF. Written as DNA, the CDR3 is TGTGCCAGCAGCTTGTTGGCTAGCTTCCCAGATACGCAGTATTTT.

The V gene is TRBV9, the J gene TRBJ1-3, with TRBD1 identical over 11 bases. The CDR3 loop spans 15 amino acids. CDR1 SGDLS and CDR2 YYNGEE come from the germline V gene. The V gene end was trimmed by 4 bases and the J gene end by 3 bases; junction bases not matched to a gene: 3. This CDR3 reads CASSRTGGGGNTIYF. In DNA, the CDR3 is TGTGCCAGCAGCCGGACAGGGGGCGGTGGAAACACCATATATTTT. Full variable domain (missing parts from reference TRBV9 and TRBJ1-3): DSGVTQTPKHLITATGQRVTLRCSPRSGDLSVYWYQQSLDQGLQFLIQYYNGEERAKGNILERFSAQQFPDLHSELNLSSLELGDSALYFCASSRTGGGGNTIYFGEGSWLTVV.

This clone was observed once. The gene calls are TRBV28 and TRBJ2-7, with a weak D call TRBD1 (6 bases). This CDR3 spans 15 amino acids. V was clipped by 6 bases and J by 2 bases, with 17 bases between them. The germline gives CDR1 MDHEN, CDR2 SYDVKM. This CDR3 is CASRPQGAGAYEQYF. DNA for the CDR3: TGTGCCAGCAGGCCACAGGGTGCCGGAGCCTACGAGCAGTACTTC.

V is TRBV7-6 and J is TRBJ1-1; possible D gene TRBD1, 6 bases. V was shortened by 5 bases and J by 0 bases, with 16 bases between the two germline ends. There are 16 residues in the CDR3. In germline, CDR1 is SGHVS, CDR2 FNYEAQ. CDR3 DNA: TGTGCCAGCAGCGCACAGGGTCCAGGGATGAACACTGAAGCTTTCTTT. It is translated as CASSAQGPGMNTEAFF.

This clone was detected a few times. V gene TRBV9 combines with J gene TRBJ2-3; TRBD2 matches 7 bases. J was trimmed by 0 bases and V by 4 bases; bases with no gene match: 11. Germline V gives CDR1 SGDLS, CDR2 YYNGEE. The CDR3 loop spans 17 amino acids. CDR3 residues: CASSMTSSGASTDTQYF. DNA for the CDR3: TGTGCCAGCAGCATGACCTCCAGCGGGGCTAGCACAGATACGCAGTATTTT.

This rearrangement joins TRBV7-9 to TRBJ2-1; D is possibly TRBD2 (6 bases). The CDR3 has 17 amino acids. Germline CDR1 is SEHNR and CDR2 is FQNEAQ (reference sequence). Trimming left V 0 bases short and J 6 bases short, with 18 bases between. DNA for the CDR3: TGTGCCAGCAGCTTAGCGCGGTCGCGGGAAATATCCAATGAGCAGTTCTTC. Translated, it gives CASSLARSREISNEQFF.

The CDR3 spells CASSLDPSPTYEQYF. CDR3 in DNA: TGTGCCAGCAGCTTGGACCCAAGTCCCACATACGAGCAGTACTTC. The chain links TRBV5-4 to TRBJ2-7; D is unresolved. CDR3 size: 15 residues. V lost 0 bases and J lost 4, with 14 bases in between. Germline V gives CDR1 SGHNT, CDR2 YYREEE (reference sequence). Variable domain in full (rest from reference TRBV5-4 and TRBJ2-7): ETGVTQSPTHLIKTRGQQVTLRCSSQSGHNTVSWYQQALGQGPQFIFQYYREEENGRGNFPPRFSGLQFPNYSSELNVNALELDDSALYLCASSLDPSPTYEQYFGPGTRLTVT.

V and J are TRBV28 and TRBJ1-2, with D unclear. V was cut by 6 bases and J by 8 bases, with 25 bases left in between. In germline, CDR1 is MDHEN, CDR2 SYDVKM. This CDR3 is 16 amino acids long. The CDR3: CASSLLGELGGWGYTF. CDR3 DNA: TGTGCCAGCAGCCTTCTTGGGGAGCTCGGAGGTTGGGGCTACACCTTC.

This clone has only a few counts. The gene calls are TRBV7-2 and TRBJ2-3, with D hard to call. Germline loops: CDR1 SGHTA, CDR2 FQGNSA. The V end lost 1 base, the J end lost 5 bases, and 10 bases lay between the germline ends. There are 14 residues in the CDR3. The CDR3 DNA sequence: TGTGCCAGCAGCTTAGGGCTAGGTGTAGATACGCAGTATTTT. This sequence encodes CASSLGLGVDTQYF.

V and J are TRBV11-2 and TRBJ2-7, with D perhaps matching TRBD1 (6 bases). The V end was cut by 5 bases, the J end by 0 bases, with 14 bases between. CDR3 size: 15 residues. The germline V gene encodes CDR1 SGHAT and CDR2 FQNNGV. Here the CDR3 reads CASSPDRSYSYEQYF. The DNA for the CDR3 is TGTGCCAGCAGCCCGGACAGAAGCTACTCCTACGAGCAGTACTTC.

This clone was seen just once. The rearrangement links TRBV6-6 to TRBJ1-2; 8 bases agree with TRBD1. CDR3 length equals 13 residues. Germline V gene lookup returns CDR1 MNHNY and CDR2 SVGAGI (reference sequence). After removal of 6 bases from V and 8 bases from J, the junction contained 8 bases not matched to a gene. The CDR3 reads CASSPGTGLGYTF. Here the CDR3 DNA reads TGTGCCAGCAGCCCCGGGACAGGTCTGGGCTACACCTTC.

The rearrangement joins TRBV9 to TRBJ2-3; D remains unclear. This CDR3 has 14 residues. Trimming took 0 bases from V and 2 from J, leaving 7 bases between them. Germline assignment: CDR1 SGDLS and CDR2 YYNGEE. CDR3 sequence (DNA): TGTGCCAGCAGCGTAGAAGCTAACACAGATACGCAGTATTTT. It is translated as CASSVEANTDTQYF.

The chain couples TRBV14 to TRBJ2-7; 8 bases agree with TRBD2. The trim removed 4 bases at V and 3 bases at J, leaving 11 bases unmatched. The germline CDR1 and CDR2 sequences are SGHDN and FVKESK. This CDR3 has 16 amino acids. In DNA form, the CDR3 reads TGTGCCAGCAGCCCACTCAACGACGGGGGGGTCTACGAGCAGTACTTC. Translated: CASSPLNDGGVYEQYF.

J is TRBJ1-3 and V is TRBV7-2, with a weak D call TRBD1 (5 bases). Trimming left V 5 bases short and J 4 bases short, with 18 bases between. CDR3 length equals 16 residues. Germline V gene sequence: CDR1 SGHTA, CDR2 FQGNSA. This CDR3 reads CASSPNRQGGGNTIYF. The CDR3 nucleotides read TGTGCCAGCAGCCCTAATCGTCAGGGAGGGGGAAACACCATATATTTT. The complete variable domain, with remaining parts taken from reference TRBV7-2 and TRBJ1-3, reads GAGVSQSPSNKVTEKGKDVELRCDPISGHTALYWYRQSLGQGLEFLIYFQGNSAPDKSGLPSDRFSAERTGGSVSTLTIQRTQQEDSAVYLCASSPNRQGGGNTIYFGEGSWLTVV.

The table lists this clone with a count of one. The chain is built from TRBV18 and TRBJ2-7; D is ambiguous. The CDR3 has 14 amino acids. Trimming took 2 bases from V and 3 from J, leaving 11 bases between them. Germline V gene sequence: CDR1 KGHSH, CDR2 LQKENI. CDR3 in DNA: TGTGCCAGCTCACCAGAGGCCTCCGACTACGAGCAGTACTTC. Translated, it gives CASSPEASDYEQYF.

The V call is TRBV5-4, the J call TRBJ2-4; tentatively, D is TRBD1 (6 bases). The V end was cut by 1 base, the J end by 0 bases, with 20 bases between. The CDR3 is made up of 19 amino acids. The germline V gene has CDR1 SGHNT and CDR2 YYREEE (reference sequence). CDR3 region: CASSLPGFSTGRAKNIQYF. The CDR3 DNA is TGTGCCAGCAGCTTGCCTGGATTCTCAACAGGGAGAGCCAAAAACATTCAGTACTTC.

The chain couples TRBV14 to TRBJ1-1, with D unclear. Germline CDR1 is SGHDN and CDR2 is FVKESK. The CDR3 has 14 amino acids. V dropped 3 bases and J dropped 1 base, with 9 bases sitting between them. In DNA, the CDR3 is TGTGCCAGCAGCCACGCGGGGAGGAACACTGAAGCTTTCTTT. It encodes CASSHAGRNTEAFF. Supplemented by reference TRBV14 and TRBJ1-1, the full variable domain reads EAGVTQFPSHSVIEKGQTVTLRCDPISGHDNLYWYRRVMGKEIKFLLHFVKESKQDESGMPNNRFLAERTGGTYSTLKVQPAELEDSGVYFCASSHAGRNTEAFFGQGTRLTVV.

CDR3 sequence reads: CASSYQDRRGEKLFF. In nucleotides, the CDR3 is TGTGCCAGCAGTTACCAGGACAGACGAGGTGAAAAACTGTTTTTT. This chain connects TRBV6-2 or TRBV6-3 to TRBJ1-4, with D tentatively TRBD1 (6 bases). The germline gives CDR1 MNHEY, CDR2 SVGEGT. V was pared by 2 bases and J by 7 bases, with 14 bases between. This CDR3 has 15 residues.

The chain carries TRBV7-9 and TRBJ1-5; D is ambiguous. The CDR3 totals 13 residues. The V and J ends lost 2 bases and 7 bases respectively, with 9 bases between them. Germline CDR1 reads SEHNR; CDR2 reads FQNEAQ (reference sequence). As DNA, the CDR3 is TGTGCCAGCAGCTTAAGCGGGGAGCAGCCCCAGCATTTT. Amino acids: CASSLSGEQPQHF.

This clone has just one count. V is TRBV5-4 and J is TRBJ2-1; TRBD2 matches 14 bases. This CDR3 contains 16 residues. The V segment lost 4 bases and the J segment 7 bases; nucleotides outside the gene matches: 7. Germline lookup yields CDR1 SGHNT and CDR2 YYREEE (reference sequence). CDR3 amino acids: CASSRPGLAGENEQFF. The CDR3 region has the DNA TGTGCCAGCAGCCGTCCGGGACTAGCGGGAGAGAATGAGCAGTTCTTC. The variable domain in full, completed from reference TRBV5-4 and TRBJ2-1, reads ETGVTQSPTHLIKTRGQQVTLRCSSQSGHNTVSWYQQALGQGPQFIFQYYREEENGRGNFPPRFSGLQFPNYSSELNVNALELDDSALYLCASSRPGLAGENEQFFGPGTRLTVL.

This chain links TRBV14 with TRBJ1-2; 9 bases match TRBD1. Germline V gene lookup returns CDR1 SGHDN and CDR2 FVKESK. The CDR3 runs 16 residues. Germline trimming cut 0 bases from V and 8 bases from J; bases unmatched to any gene: 10. CDR3 residues: CASSQDLPDRGGGYTF. CDR3 in DNA: TGTGCCAGCAGCCAAGATCTTCCGGACAGGGGTGGGGGCTACACCTTC.

The CDR3 sequence: CASSPGRTGPAFF. The CDR3 coding sequence is TGCGCCAGCAGCCCCGGACGGACAGGCCCGGCTTTCTTT. The rearrangement joins TRBV5-1 to TRBJ1-1; 7 bases fit TRBD1. The CDR3 length is 13 residues. Trimming removed 4 bases from V and 11 bases from J; junction bases left unmatched: 11. Germline lookup yields CDR1 SGHRS and CDR2 YFSETQ.